The table lists the clone carrying this T cell receptor beta chain with many counts. The CDR3 length is 16 residues. Germline V gene sequence: CDR1 MDHEN, CDR2 SYDVKM. J was trimmed by 4 bases and V by 3 bases; bases with no gene match: 4. TCRdb reprocessed the reads via MiXCR and lists one record per CDR3 protein. Of 450,000 to 550,000 distinct CDR3 sequences detected, 16% appear once; the ten largest clones hold 20% to 30%. The data were taken from a study of T cell repertoires in cytomegalovirus infection. This rearrangement joins TRBV28 to TRBJ2-2, with 11 bases matching TRBD2. The receptor comes from a human donor in good health (CMV status not recorded). Some clones in this sample may be carry-over from other donors' samples. The specimen was CD8+ T cells from PBMCs. The DNA of the CDR3 is TGTGCCAGCAGTTTTTGGCTAGCGGGAGGCACCGGGGAGCTGTTTTTT. Translating gives CASSFWLAGGTGELFF.